These 12 T cell receptor beta chains came from one sample sequenced in a study of shared clonotypes between healthy human individuals. Sequencing used immunoSEQ multiplex PCR; TCRdb keeps in-frame clones, though not all of them. Of about 1 million clones listed, 65% to 80% are singletons. The sample comprised memory CD4+ T cells sorted from blood. Subset described: CD45RA-negative fraction. These TCRs come from a man between 18 and 35 years old in good health.

This clone was seen more than once but under ten times. The V and J genes are TRBV19 and TRBJ2-5; 7 bases are shared with TRBD1. V lost 10 bases, J lost 3 bases, and 5 bases stayed unmatched. The CDR3 runs 12 residues. CDR1 and CDR2 (germline): LNHDA, SQIVND (reference sequence). The CDR3 DNA sequence: TGTGCCACTAGACAGGGAGAAGAGACCCAGTACTTC. It specifies CATRQGEETQYF.

The chain couples TRBV10-3 to TRBJ2-2; D remains unclear. With 8 bases removed from V and 4 bases from J, the gap between germline ends came to 11 bases. Germline CDR1 reads ENHRY; CDR2 reads SYGVKD. CDR3 size: 13 residues. The CDR3 reads CAICPRATGELFF. For the CDR3, the DNA is TGTGCCATCTGTCCCCGAGCCACCGGGGAGCTGTTTTTT.

This clone came up a few times. The chain is built from TRBV28 and TRBJ1-2; tentative D call: TRBD1 (6 bases). The germline V gene has CDR1 MDHEN and CDR2 SYDVKM. CDR3 length: 14 amino acids. The V gene lost 3 bases and the J gene lost 8 bases, with 16 bases spanning the gap. In DNA form, the CDR3 reads TGTGCCAGCAGTTTTTCCAGGGGTTTCGGGGGCTACACCTTC. Translation gives CASSFSRGFGGYTF.

For the CDR3, the DNA is TGCGCCAGCAGCACCGGCTGGCGGGAGGGCCCGGGTCTGATAGAGCAGTTCTTC. Protein product: CASSTGWREGPGLIEQFF. The rearrangement links TRBV5-1 to TRBJ2-1; 9 positions agree with TRBD2. The CDR3 has 18 residues. Trimming cost V 4 bases and J 10 bases; bases outside gene matches: 21. Germline V CDR1 and CDR2: SGHRS, YFSETQ.

This chain links TRBV7-8 with TRBJ2-3, with a weak D call TRBD2 (5 bases). V lost 0 bases and J lost 1, with 11 bases in between. CDR3 length: 16 amino acids. Per germline, CDR1 SGHVS and CDR2 FQNEAQ. CDR3 coding DNA: TGTGCCAGCAGCTTAGCGTCGCGGGTGCGCACAGATACGCAGTATTTT. Translation: CASSLASRVRTDTQYF.

The chain links TRBV6-1 to TRBJ2-2, with a possible D match to TRBD1 (6 bases). Germline lookup yields CDR1 MNHNS and CDR2 SASEGT. Trimming pared 4 bases from V and 7 bases from J, leaving 16 bases between. The CDR3 contains 15 residues. The CDR3 loop reads CASSAVGGSIGELFF. CDR3 nucleotides: TGTGCCAGCAGTGCTGTTGGGGGCTCGATCGGGGAGCTGTTTTTT.

V is TRBV6-1 and J is TRBJ1-5; D is possibly TRBD1 (5 bases). The V end was cut by 5 bases, the J end by 9 bases, with 17 bases between. Germline values: CDR1 MNHNS, CDR2 SASEGT. The CDR3 has 14 residues. CDR3 amino acids: CASSLSREGPPQHF. CDR3 DNA sequence: TGTGCCAGCAGTTTGTCCAGGGAAGGTCCGCCCCAGCATTTT.

This clone was recorded a few times. V usage is TRBV6-1 and J usage is TRBJ2-1; D remains unclear. The germline V gene encodes CDR1 MNHNS and CDR2 SASEGT. Trimming removed 0 bases at V and 11 bases at J, with 11 bases between. The CDR3 spans 13 residues. The CDR3 spells CASSEASGLKQFF. CDR3 DNA: TGTGCCAGCAGTGAAGCTTCTGGGCTGAAGCAGTTCTTC.

This clone has a handful of counts. CDR3 sequence: CASSLGGLGYEQYF. The DNA for the CDR3 is TGTGCCAGCAGCTTAGGCGGACTCGGATACGAGCAGTACTTC. The J gene is TRBJ2-7, the V gene TRBV11-2; maybe TRBD2 (5 bases). The V gene lost 1 base and the J gene lost 4 bases, with 11 bases spanning the gap. CDR1 and CDR2 (germline): SGHAT, FQNNGV. The CDR3 loop spans 14 amino acids.

J is TRBJ2-2 and V is TRBV2; 10 bases fit TRBD1. The CDR3 has 15 amino acids. The junction had 9 bases not matched to a gene; V was cut back by 7 bases and J by 7 bases. Per the germline V gene, CDR1 is SNHLY and CDR2 is FYNNEI. CDR3 residues: CASTRDRGGVGELFF. CDR3 nucleotides: TGTGCCAGCACTCGGGACAGGGGAGGGGTCGGGGAGCTGTTTTTT.

V is TRBV2 and J is TRBJ2-3; possible D gene TRBD2, 5 bases. With 6 bases removed from V and 6 bases from J, the gap between germline ends came to 13 bases. Germline lookup yields CDR1 SNHLY and CDR2 FYNNEI. CDR3 length: 13 residues. CDR3 coding DNA: TGTGCCAGCAGCCGGGATCCTGGGGATACGCAGTATTTT. Translation gives CASSRDPGDTQYF.

This clone was seen only once. V and J are TRBV2 and TRBJ1-3, with D possibly being TRBD1 (5 bases). CDR1 and CDR2 from the germline V gene are SNHLY and FYNNEI. The CDR3 length is 13 residues. The V and J ends lost 5 bases and 7 bases respectively, with 12 bases between them. In DNA, the CDR3 is TGTGCCAGCAGTCTGGGGGACCGGAACACCATATATTTT. This sequence encodes CASSLGDRNTIYF.